Following are 13 T cell receptor beta chains from one sample sequenced in a study of blood T cell repertoires in COVID-19. Profiling relied on immunoSEQ multiplex PCR, and the TCRdb table lists in-frame clones only, not all of them. This sample has about 430,000 clones, with approximately 87% found just once. The sequencing sample was made of PBMCs or T cells enriched from blood (not recorded which). All receptors derive from a woman aged 30 to 39 with acute COVID-19.

Comment on this clone: Within the sample, other DNA sequences also encode this same CDR3. The rearrangement joins TRBV29-1 to TRBJ1-6; 8 bases align to TRBD1. The V and J ends lost 5 bases and 4 bases, in that order; junction bases with no gene match: 1. The CDR3 consists of 13 residues. Per germline, CDR1 SQVTM and CDR2 ANQGSEA. The CDR3 region has the DNA TGCAGCGTTCGACAGGGGTATAATTCACCCCTCCACTTT. Translation gives CSVRQGYNSPLHF.

The chain uses TRBV21-1 and TRBJ1-6; the DNA was not compared with TRBD1, the D call given in the table. TRBV21-1 is labeled a pseudogene. The CDR3 consists of 13 residues. The DNA for the CDR3 is TGTGCCAGCAGCTCCAGGACAGATTCACCCCTCCACTTT. Translating it yields CASSSRTDSPLHF.

The chain employs TRBV24-1 and TRBJ1-5; D is unclear. Trimming removed 3 bases at V and 2 bases at J, with 10 bases between. Germline V gene lookup returns CDR1 KGHDR and CDR2 SFDVKD. The CDR3 loop spans 15 amino acids. CDR3 residues: CATSDNRRGNQPQHF. The CDR3 nucleotides are TGTGCCACCAGTGATAATCGGAGGGGCAATCAGCCCCAGCATTTT.

The chain joins TRBV19 to TRBJ2-5; 7 nucleotides line up with TRBD2. V shed 5 bases, J shed 0 bases, and the junction held 3 bases outside the gene matches. There are 14 residues in the CDR3. Germline values: CDR1 LNHDA, CDR2 SQIVND (reference sequence). The CDR3 sequence is CASSPSGNQETQYF. In nucleotides, the CDR3 is TGTGCCAGTAGTCCAAGCGGGAACCAAGAGACCCAGTACTTC.

This chain connects TRBV6-4 to TRBJ1-2; D is possibly TRBD1 (5 bases). The V gene lost 5 bases and the J gene lost 8 bases, with 15 bases spanning the gap. The germline gives CDR1 MRHNA, CDR2 SNTAGT. The CDR3 runs 13 residues. DNA of the CDR3: TGTGCCAGCAGTCCGGGGGTCGCGGGGGGCTACACCTTC. Translated: CASSPGVAGGYTF.

The chain recombines TRBV30 with TRBJ2-5, with D tentatively TRBD1 (6 bases). The germline V and J ends were trimmed by 0 bases and 4 bases, with 6 bases remaining between them. Germline CDR1 and CDR2: GTSNPN and SVGIG (reference sequence). CDR3 length equals 12 residues. For the CDR3, the DNA is TGTGCCTGGAGTGTGGGGGCAGAGACCCAGTACTTC. Its translation is CAWSVGAETQYF.

The chain carries TRBV6-5 and TRBJ1-4, with D maybe TRBD1 (6 bases). CDR1 is MNHEY, CDR2 SVGAGI, per germline. The CDR3 runs 15 residues. The V end was cut by 3 bases, the J end by 7 bases, with 15 bases between. DNA for the CDR3: TGTGCCAGCAGTTATCGGCAGCCCAGGGGTGAAAAACTGTTTTTT. The encoded protein is CASSYRQPRGEKLFF.

For this clone: In the same sample, other DNA sequences code for this CDR3. This chain uses TRBV18 with TRBJ2-6, with TRBD2 as a possible D gene (5 bases). Trimming took off 1 base at V and 0 bases at J, with 10 bases between the two ends. In germline, CDR1 is KGHSH, CDR2 LQKENI. This CDR3 has 17 amino acids. The CDR3 DNA sequence: TGTGCCAGCTCACCACGGACGGGAAACTCTGGGGCCAACGTCCTGACTTTC. It encodes CASSPRTGNSGANVLTF.

The chain is built from TRBV30 and TRBJ1-1; tentative D call: TRBD1 (6 bases). This CDR3 comprises 13 residues. The germline V gene has CDR1 GTSNPN and CDR2 SVGIG (reference sequence). Trimming removed 4 bases at V and 1 base at J, with 10 bases between. CDR3 protein: CAWMRGSNTEAFF. Written as DNA, the CDR3 is TGTGCCTGGATGAGGGGGTCGAACACTGAAGCTTTCTTT.

The genes are TRBV28 and TRBJ1-5; D perhaps matches TRBD1 (6 bases). The CDR3 runs 14 residues. Germline CDR1 and CDR2: MDHEN and SYDVKM. The V gene lost 2 bases and the J gene lost 7 bases, with 12 bases spanning the gap. In nucleotides, the CDR3 is TGTGCCAGCAGTTTAATAACCAGGGGACAGCCCCAGCATTTT. Residues: CASSLITRGQPQHF. The full variable domain, its missing parts supplied by reference TRBV28 and TRBJ1-5, is DVKVTQSSRYLVKRTGEKVFLECVQDMDHENMFWYRQDPGLGLRLIYFSYDVKMKEKGDIPEGYSVSREKKERFSLILESASTNQTSMYLCASSLITRGQPQHFGDGTRLSIL.

CDR3 amino acids: CASSQSREGEYSNQPQHF. The DNA of the CDR3 is TGCGCCAGCAGTCAATCAAGGGAGGGGGAATATAGCAATCAGCCCCAGCATTTT. The rearrangement uses TRBV23-1 and TRBJ1-5; TRBD1 is a possible D gene (6 bases). TRBV23-1 qualifies as an ORF whose function is uncertain. V lost 0 bases to trimming and J lost 0 bases, with 15 bases between them. The CDR3 is 18 residues long.

This clone was picked up one time. This chain links TRBV4-1 with TRBJ2-7; 11 nucleotides align to TRBD1. CDR1 and CDR2 (germline): MGHRA, YSYEKL. The V segment lost 3 bases and the J segment 5 bases; nucleotides outside the gene matches: 12. This CDR3 has 17 residues. CDR3 nucleotide sequence: TGCGCCAGCAGCCACTACCTCCCGGGACAGGGGGTCGACGAGCAGTACTTC. Encoded protein: CASSHYLPGQGVDEQYF.

The chain carries TRBV12-3 or TRBV12-4 and TRBJ2-7, with D possibly TRBD2 on 6 matching bases. V was shortened by 11 bases and J by 6 bases, with 14 bases between the two germline ends. The CDR3 runs to 11 residues. CDR3 region: CASQRAGEQYF. In nucleotides, the CDR3 is TGTGCCTCCCAGCGGGCGGGCGAGCAGTACTTC.